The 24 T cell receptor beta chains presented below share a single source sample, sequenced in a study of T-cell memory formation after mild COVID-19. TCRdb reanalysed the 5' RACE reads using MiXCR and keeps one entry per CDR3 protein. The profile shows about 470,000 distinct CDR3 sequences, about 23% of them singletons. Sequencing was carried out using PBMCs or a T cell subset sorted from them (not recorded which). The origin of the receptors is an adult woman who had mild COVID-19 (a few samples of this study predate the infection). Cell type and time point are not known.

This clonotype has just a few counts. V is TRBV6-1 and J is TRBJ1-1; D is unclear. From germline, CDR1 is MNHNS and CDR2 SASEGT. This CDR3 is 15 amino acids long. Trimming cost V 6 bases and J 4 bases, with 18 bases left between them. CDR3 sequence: CASRDSGSPVTEAFF. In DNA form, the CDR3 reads TGTGCCAGCAGGGATTCCGGGTCTCCGGTCACTGAAGCTTTCTTT.

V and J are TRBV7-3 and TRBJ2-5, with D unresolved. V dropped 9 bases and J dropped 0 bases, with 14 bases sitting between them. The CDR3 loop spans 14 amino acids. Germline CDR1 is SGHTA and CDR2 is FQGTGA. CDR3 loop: CARVPDLYQETQYF. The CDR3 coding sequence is TGTGCCAGGGTCCCTGATTTGTACCAAGAGACCCAGTACTTC.

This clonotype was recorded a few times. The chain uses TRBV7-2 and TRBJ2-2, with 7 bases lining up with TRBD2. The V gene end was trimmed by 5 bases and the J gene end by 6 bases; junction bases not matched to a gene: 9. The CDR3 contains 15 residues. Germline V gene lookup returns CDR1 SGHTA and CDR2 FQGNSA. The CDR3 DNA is TGTGCCAGCAGCCCGCAGGTCGGGGGGTCCGGGGAGCTGTTTTTT. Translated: CASSPQVGGSGELFF.

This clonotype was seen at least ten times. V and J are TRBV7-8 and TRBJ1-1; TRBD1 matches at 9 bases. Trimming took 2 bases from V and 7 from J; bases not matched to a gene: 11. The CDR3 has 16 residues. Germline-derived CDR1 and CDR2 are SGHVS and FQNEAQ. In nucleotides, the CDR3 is TGTGCCAGCAGCTTACGGGACAGGGTTTTAAGCATTGAAGCTTTCTTT. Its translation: CASSLRDRVLSIEAFF.

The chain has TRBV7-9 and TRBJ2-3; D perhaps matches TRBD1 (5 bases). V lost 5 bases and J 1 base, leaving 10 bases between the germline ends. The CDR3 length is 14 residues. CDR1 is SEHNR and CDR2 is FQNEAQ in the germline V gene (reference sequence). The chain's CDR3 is CASSAEQGTDTQYF. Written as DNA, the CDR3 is TGTGCCAGCAGCGCGGAACAGGGCACAGATACGCAGTATTTT.

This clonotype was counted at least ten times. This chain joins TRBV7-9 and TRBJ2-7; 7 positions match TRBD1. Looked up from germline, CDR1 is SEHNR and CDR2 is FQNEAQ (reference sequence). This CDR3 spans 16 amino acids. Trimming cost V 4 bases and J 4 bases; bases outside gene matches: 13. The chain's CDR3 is CASSSVRQGLLYEQYF. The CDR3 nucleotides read TGTGCCAGCAGCTCAGTGAGACAGGGTTTGTTATACGAGCAGTACTTC.

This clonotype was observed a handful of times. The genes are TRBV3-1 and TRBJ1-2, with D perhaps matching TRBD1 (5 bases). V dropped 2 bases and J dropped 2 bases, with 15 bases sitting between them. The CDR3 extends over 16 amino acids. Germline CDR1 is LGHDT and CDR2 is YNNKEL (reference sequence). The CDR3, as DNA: TGTGCCAGCAGCCAAATCCCCGGGGCAGGGAACTATGGCTACACCTTC. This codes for CASSQIPGAGNYGYTF.

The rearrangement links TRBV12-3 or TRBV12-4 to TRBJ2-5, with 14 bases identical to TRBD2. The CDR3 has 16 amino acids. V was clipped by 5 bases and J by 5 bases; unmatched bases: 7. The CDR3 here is CASSPGLAGEGETQYF. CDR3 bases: TGTGCCAGCAGTCCGGGACTAGCGGGAGAGGGGGAGACCCAGTACTTC.

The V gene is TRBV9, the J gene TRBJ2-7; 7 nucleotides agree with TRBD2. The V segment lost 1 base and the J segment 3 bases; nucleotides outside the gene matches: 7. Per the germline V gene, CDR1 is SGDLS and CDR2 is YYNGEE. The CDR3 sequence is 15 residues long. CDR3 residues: CASSVLGGGDYEQYF. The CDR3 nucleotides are TGTGCCAGCAGCGTACTGGGCGGGGGTGACTACGAGCAGTACTTC.

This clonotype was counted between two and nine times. The CDR3: CASTEVLGGRETQYF. CDR3 sequence (DNA): TGTGCCAGCACCGAGGTATTGGGGGGTAGGGAGACCCAGTACTTC. The chain uses TRBV25-1 and TRBJ2-5; D is perhaps TRBD2 (6 bases). Germline V gene lookup returns CDR1 MGHDK and CDR2 SYGVNS. The V gene lost 7 bases and the J gene lost 5 bases, with 20 bases spanning the gap. This CDR3 has 15 residues.

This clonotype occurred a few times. CDR3 sequence (DNA): TGCGCCAGCAGCCGGACAGGGGGAACCGGGGAGCTGTTTTTT. It encodes CASSRTGGTGELFF. The chain carries TRBV4-3 and TRBJ2-2, with 10 nucleotides matching TRBD1. The CDR3 is 14 residues long. J lost 5 bases, V lost 4 bases, and 1 base had no gene match. In germline, CDR1 is LGHNA, CDR2 YSLEER.

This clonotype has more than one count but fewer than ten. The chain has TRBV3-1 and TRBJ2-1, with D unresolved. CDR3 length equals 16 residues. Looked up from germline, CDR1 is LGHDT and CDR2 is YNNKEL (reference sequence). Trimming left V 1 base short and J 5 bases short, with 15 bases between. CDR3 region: CASSQAYGMANNEQFF. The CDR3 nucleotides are TGTGCCAGCAGCCAAGCTTATGGTATGGCGAACAATGAGCAGTTCTTC.

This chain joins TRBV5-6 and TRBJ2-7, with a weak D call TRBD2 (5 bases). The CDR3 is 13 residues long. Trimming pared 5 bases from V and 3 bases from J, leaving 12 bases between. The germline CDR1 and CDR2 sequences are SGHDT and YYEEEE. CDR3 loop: CASRPAGDYEQYF. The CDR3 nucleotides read TGTGCCAGCAGGCCGGCGGGTGACTACGAGCAGTACTTC.

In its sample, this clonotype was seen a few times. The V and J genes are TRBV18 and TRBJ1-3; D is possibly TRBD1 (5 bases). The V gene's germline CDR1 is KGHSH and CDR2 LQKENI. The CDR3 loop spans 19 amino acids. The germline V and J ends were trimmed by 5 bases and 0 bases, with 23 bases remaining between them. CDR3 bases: TGTGCCAGCTCAATCCTGACACCAGACAGACCCTACTCTGGAAACACCATATATTTT. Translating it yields CASSILTPDRPYSGNTIYF.

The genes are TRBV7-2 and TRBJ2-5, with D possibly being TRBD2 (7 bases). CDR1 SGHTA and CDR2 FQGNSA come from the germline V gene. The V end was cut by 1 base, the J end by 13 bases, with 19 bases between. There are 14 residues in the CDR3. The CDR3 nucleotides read TGTGCCAGCAGCTTAGGAGGGGGAGGGAAAACGATGTACTTC. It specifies CASSLGGGGKTMYF.

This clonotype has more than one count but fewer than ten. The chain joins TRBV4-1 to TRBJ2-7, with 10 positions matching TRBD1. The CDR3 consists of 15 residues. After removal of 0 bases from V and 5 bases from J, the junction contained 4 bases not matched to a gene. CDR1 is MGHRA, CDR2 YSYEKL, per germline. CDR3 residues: CASSQDRGTGDEQYF. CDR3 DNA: TGCGCCAGCAGCCAAGATCGGGGGACAGGGGACGAGCAGTACTTC.

Here the CDR3 DNA reads TGTGCCAGCAGCTGGGGCCAGGGACCAGGCGGCTACACCTTC. Residues: CASSWGQGPGGYTF. The chain carries TRBV5-4 and TRBJ1-2; possible D gene TRBD1, 5 bases. The germline V gene encodes CDR1 SGHNT and CDR2 YYREEE (reference sequence). V lost 3 bases, J lost 8 bases, and 17 bases lay in between. The CDR3 has 14 amino acids.

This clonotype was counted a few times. The CDR3, as DNA: TGCAGTGCGCTACAGGGCGCAGAGACCCAGTACTTC. As protein: CSALQGAETQYF. The J gene is TRBJ2-5, the V gene TRBV20-1; D is perhaps TRBD1 (6 bases). CDR1 is DFQATT and CDR2 is SNEGSKA in the germline V gene (reference sequence). CDR3 length: 12 residues. Trimming cost V 6 bases and J 4 bases, with 12 bases left between them.

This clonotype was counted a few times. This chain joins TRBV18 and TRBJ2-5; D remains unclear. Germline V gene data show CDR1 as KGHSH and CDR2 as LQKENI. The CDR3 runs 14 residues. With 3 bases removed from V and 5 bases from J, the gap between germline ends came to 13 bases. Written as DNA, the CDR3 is TGTGCCAGCTCACCGAGGACGCTTGGGGAGACCCAGTACTTC. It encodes CASSPRTLGETQYF.

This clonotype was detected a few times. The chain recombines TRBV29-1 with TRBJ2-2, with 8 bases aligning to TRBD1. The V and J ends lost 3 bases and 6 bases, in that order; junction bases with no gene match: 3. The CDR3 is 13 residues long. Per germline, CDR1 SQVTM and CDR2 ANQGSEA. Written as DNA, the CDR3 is TGCAGCGTTGACAGGGGGCGATCCGGGGAGCTGTTTTTT. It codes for CSVDRGRSGELFF.

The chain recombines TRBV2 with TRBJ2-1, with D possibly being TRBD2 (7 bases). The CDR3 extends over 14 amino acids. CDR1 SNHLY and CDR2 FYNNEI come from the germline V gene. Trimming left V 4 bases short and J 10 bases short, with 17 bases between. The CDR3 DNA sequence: TGTGCCAGCAGTGCCTTGGGGGGGGCCTCAGAGCAGTTCTTC. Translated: CASSALGGASEQFF.

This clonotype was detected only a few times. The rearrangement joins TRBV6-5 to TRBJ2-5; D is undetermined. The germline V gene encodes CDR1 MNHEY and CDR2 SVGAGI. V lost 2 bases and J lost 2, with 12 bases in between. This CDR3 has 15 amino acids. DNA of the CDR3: TGTGCCAGCAGTTACGTATCGAGGTATCAAGAGACCCAGTACTTC. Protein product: CASSYVSRYQETQYF.

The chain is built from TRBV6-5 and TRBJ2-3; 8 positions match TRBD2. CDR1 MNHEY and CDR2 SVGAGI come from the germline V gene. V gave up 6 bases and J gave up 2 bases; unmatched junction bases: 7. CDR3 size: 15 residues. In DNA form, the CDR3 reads TGTGCCAGCAGCACCGGGACTAGGGCCACAGATACGCAGTATTTT. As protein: CASSTGTRATDTQYF.

The CDR3 nucleotides read TGTGCCAGCAGCTCCTTCGGCGGACGTGAGTTCTTC. It yields the protein CASSSFGGREFF. The chain joins TRBV7-9 to TRBJ2-1; D not certain. There are 12 residues in the CDR3. V lost 4 bases and J lost 14, with 15 bases in between. Germline CDR1 reads SEHNR; CDR2 reads FQNEAQ (reference sequence).